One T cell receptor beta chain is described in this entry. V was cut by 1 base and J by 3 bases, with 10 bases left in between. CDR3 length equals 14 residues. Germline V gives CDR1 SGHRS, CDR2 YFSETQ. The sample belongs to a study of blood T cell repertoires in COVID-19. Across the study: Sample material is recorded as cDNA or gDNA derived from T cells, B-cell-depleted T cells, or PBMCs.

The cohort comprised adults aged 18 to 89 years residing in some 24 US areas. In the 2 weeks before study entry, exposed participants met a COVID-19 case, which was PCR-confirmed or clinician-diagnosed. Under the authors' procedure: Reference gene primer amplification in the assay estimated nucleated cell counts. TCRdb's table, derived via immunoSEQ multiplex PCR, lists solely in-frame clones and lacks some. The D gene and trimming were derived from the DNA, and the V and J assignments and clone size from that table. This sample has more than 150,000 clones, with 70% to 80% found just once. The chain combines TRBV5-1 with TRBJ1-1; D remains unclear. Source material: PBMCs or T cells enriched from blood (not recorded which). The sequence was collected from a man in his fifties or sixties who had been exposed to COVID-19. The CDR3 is CASSLRFGDTEAFF. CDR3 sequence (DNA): TGCGCCAGCAGCTTGCGGTTCGGTGACACTGAAGCTTTCTTT.